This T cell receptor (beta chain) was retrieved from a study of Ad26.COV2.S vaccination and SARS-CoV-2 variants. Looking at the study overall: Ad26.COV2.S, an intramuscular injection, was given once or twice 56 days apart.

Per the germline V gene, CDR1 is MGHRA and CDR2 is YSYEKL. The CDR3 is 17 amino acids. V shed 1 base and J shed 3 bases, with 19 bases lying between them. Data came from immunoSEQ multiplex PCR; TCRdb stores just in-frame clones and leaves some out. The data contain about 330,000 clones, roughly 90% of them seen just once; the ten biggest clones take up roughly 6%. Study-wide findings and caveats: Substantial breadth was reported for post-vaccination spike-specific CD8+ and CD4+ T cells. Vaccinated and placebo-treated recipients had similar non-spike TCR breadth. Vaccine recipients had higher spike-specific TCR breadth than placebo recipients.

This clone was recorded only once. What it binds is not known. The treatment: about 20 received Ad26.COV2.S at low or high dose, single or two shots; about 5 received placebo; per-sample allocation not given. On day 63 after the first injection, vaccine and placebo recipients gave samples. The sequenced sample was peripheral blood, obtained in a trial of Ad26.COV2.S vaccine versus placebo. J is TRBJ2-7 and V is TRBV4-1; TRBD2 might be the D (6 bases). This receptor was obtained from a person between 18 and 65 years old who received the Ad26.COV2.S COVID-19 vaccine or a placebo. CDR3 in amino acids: CASSQGPLVVADYEQYF. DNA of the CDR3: TGCGCCAGCAGCCAAGGTCCCCTTGTGGTAGCGGACTACGAGCAGTACTTC.